This T cell receptor (beta chain) was sequenced during a study of blood T cell repertoires in COVID-19. The V gene end was trimmed by 4 bases and the J gene end by 9 bases; junction bases not matched to a gene: 5. This CDR3 spans 13 amino acids. Germline CDR1 MGHRA, CDR2 YSYEKL. As handled by the study authors: Reference gene primers were amplified, and this amplification served to estimate nucleated cell counts. The method was immunoSEQ multiplex PCR; TCRdb's version includes in-frame clones alone and lacks a portion of them. V, J and clone size were drawn from that table, and D and trimming were deduced from the DNA. The sample lists around 240,000 clones; just under 90% were seen once.

Source material: PBMCs or T cells enriched from blood (not recorded which). This sequence originates from a man aged 50 to 60 who had been exposed to COVID-19. This chain uses TRBV4-1 with TRBJ2-7, with 11 nucleotides matching TRBD1. The CDR3: CASSPGQGVGQYF. Written as DNA, the CDR3 is TGCGCCAGCAGCCCGGGACAGGGGGTAGGGCAGTACTTC.